This T cell receptor beta chain is from a study of coeliac disease. TCRdb keeps only in-frame clones here, not all; method: immunoSEQ multiplex PCR. The top ten clones hold under 6% of a sample with roughly 4,600 clones, 65% to 85% of them seen once. The germline V gene has CDR1 MNHEY and CDR2 SVGAGI. The germline V and J ends were trimmed by 2 bases and 4 bases, with 14 bases remaining between them. This CDR3 contains 15 residues. The sequencing input was lamina propria lymphocytes from the gut. The genes are TRBV6-5 and TRBJ1-1; D possibly corresponds to TRBD1 (5 bases). The receptor was isolated from a young woman with active celiac disease. CDR3 in amino acids: CASSYAVGGSTEAFF. CDR3 nucleotide sequence: TGTGCCAGCAGTTACGCAGTTGGGGGGTCCACTGAAGCTTTCTTT.